These T cell receptor beta chains were read from a single sample in a study of human T cells and chemical hapten exposure. TCRdb redid the calling of the RACE reads with MiXCR, one entry per CDR3 protein. The sample contains 65,000 to 90,000 distinct CDR3 sequences, around 15% of which appear only once. The sample was whole blood, taken in connection with sensitization to the hapten diphenylcyclopropenone (DPC). These receptors originate from a woman aged 50 to 60 with alopecia areata. Some clones in this sample may be carry-over from other donors' samples. CDR3s include the opening cysteine and the closing phenylalanine or tryptophan. D genes are given only for firm matches. Clone size is not always given. Where it is, it says once, few, many or a class for expanded clones.

- TRBJ1-5 TRBV7-2 few TGTGCCAGCAGCCTAGACAGACCCTATAGCAATCAGCCCCAGCATTTT CASSLDRPYSNQPQHF
TRBD1 TRBJ2-3 TRBV29-1 - TGCAGCGTTGAGGCTTTGACAGGGCTCACAGATACGCAGTATTTT CSVEALTGLTDTQYF
TRBD2 TRBJ2-1 TRBV20-1 few TGCAGTGCCCATATGCCGTATAGCGGGACCATCCATTACAATGAGCAGTTCTTC CSAHMPYSGTIHYNEQFF
- TRBJ2-3 TRBV27 many TGTGCCAGCAGCCGTACCCCGGGGCACACAGATACGCAGTATTTT CASSRTPGHTDTQYF
- TRBJ2-7 TRBV12-5 many TGTGCTAGTGGTGGACAGTTCTACGAGCAGTACTTC CASGGQFYEQYF
- TRBJ1-5 TRBV6-6 - TGTGCCAGCAGTTACTCGGGAAACAGCAATCAGCCCCAGCATTTT CASSYSGNSNQPQHF
- TRBJ1-2 TRBV28 many TGTGCCAGCAGTTTTAGGCTACCGGGCTACACCTTC CASSFRLPGYTF
- TRBJ1-1 TRBV7-6 - TGTGCCAGCAGCTTAGCTAGCGTGAACACTGAAGCTTTCTTT CASSLASVNTEAFF
- TRBJ2-7 TRBV29-1 - TGCAGCGTTGAAGGCGGGGCGGCCGAGCAGTACTTC CSVEGGAAEQYF
- TRBJ2-3 TRBV10-3 - TGTGCCATCAGCACCAGCACAGATACGCAGTATTTT CAISTSTDTQYF
- TRBJ1-1 TRBV4-1 - TGCGCCAGCAGGGGGGCCCTCAAGGGGACTGAAGCTTTCTTT CASRGALKGTEAFF
- TRBJ1-3 TRBV29-1 few TGCAGCGTTGGAGATAGAGGAAACACCATATATTTT CSVGDRGNTIYF